This T cell receptor (beta chain) was captured by sequencing in a study of PD-1 blockade in classical Hodgkin lymphoma. Study findings and constraints: When set against healthy donors, newly diagnosed patients were reported to show lower baseline TCR diversity. Complete responders' baseline diversity resembled that of newly diagnosed patients. CD4+ but not CD8+ TCR diversity rose significantly by C4D1.

Produced via immunoSEQ multiplex PCR; TCRdb's table is partial and in-frame only. The profile covers 25,000 to 40,000 clones, with 80% to 90% appearing a single time and around 30% taken by the ten largest. Each patient experienced a relapse that followed autologous stem cell transplantation, and brentuximab vedotin exposure varied. Under best response, outcomes were complete response, partial response or progressive disease. CDR1 is KGHSH and CDR2 is LQKENI in the germline V gene. The CDR3 length is 13 residues. With 2 bases removed from V and 3 bases from J, the gap between germline ends came to 5 bases. Remarks on this clone: Its antigen is as yet unknown. The same CDR3 also results from other DNA sequences found in this sample.

The sequence came from a human donor with classical Hodgkin lymphoma. This chain connects TRBV18 to TRBJ2-1; D uncertain. The sequences come from peripheral blood mononuclear cells (PBMCs), collected at baseline. The DNA for the CDR3 is TGTGCCAGCTCACCAGCCAGCTACAATGAGCAGTTCTTC. Translating it yields CASSPASYNEQFF.